These 7 T cell receptor beta chains originate from one sample sequenced in a study of beta chain features in type 1 diabetes. Study-level findings and limits: The study found moderately but significantly shorter TCRB CDR3s in all four CD4+ subsets of Type 1 diabetes patients.

These receptors' antigens are unknown. The isolated RNA, all of it, was reverse transcribed, so expressed TCRB transcripts were what got sequenced. The assay was immunoSEQ multiplex PCR, and TCRdb's table has in-frame clones only and misses some. Seen here are 250,000 to 300,000 clones, about 13% observed once, and the top ten hold about 0.015%. The sample taken for sequencing was naive CD4+ T cells from blood. These receptors all come from a man in his thirties or forties with type 1 diabetes.

The chain uses TRBV11-2 and TRBJ2-5; the match to TRBD2 covers 8 bases. The CDR3 consists of 15 residues. The J segment lost 5 bases and the V segment lost 6 bases, leaving 11 bases of the junction unmatched. Germline V CDR1 and CDR2: SGHAT, FQNNGV. CDR3 loop: CASRATGTRRETQYF. The CDR3 nucleotides are TGTGCCAGCAGGGCGACCGGGACTAGGCGCGAGACCCAGTACTTC.

This clone has more than one count but fewer than ten. J is TRBJ2-2 and V is TRBV9; D not resolved. Germline values: CDR1 SGDLS, CDR2 YYNGEE. Trimming took off 0 bases at V and 7 bases at J, with 7 bases between the two ends. This CDR3 spans 13 amino acids. CDR3 sequence (DNA): TGTGCCAGCAGCGTAGTAATGAGCGGGGAGCTGTTTTTT. Amino acid sequence: CASSVVMSGELFF.

The V call is TRBV18, the J call TRBJ2-1; D is possibly TRBD1 (6 bases). The CDR3 loop spans 16 amino acids. The germline V and J ends were trimmed by 3 bases and 6 bases, with 18 bases remaining between them. Germline CDR1 is KGHSH and CDR2 is LQKENI. CDR3: CASSPRTDPSSNEQFF. The CDR3, as DNA: TGTGCCAGCTCACCGCGGACAGACCCAAGTAGCAATGAGCAGTTCTTC.

This clone was seen a few times. This chain links TRBV28 with TRBJ2-7; D is unresolved. CDR1 is MDHEN, CDR2 SYDVKM, per germline. The V and J ends lost 5 bases and 2 bases respectively, with 7 bases between them. There are 12 residues in the CDR3. In nucleotides, the CDR3 is TGTGCCAGCAGTCAACAGCCCTACGAGCAGTACTTC. It encodes CASSQQPYEQYF.

This clone has more than one count but fewer than ten. The V call is TRBV28, the J call TRBJ2-5; D ambiguous. The CDR3 length is 16 residues. V was clipped by 3 bases and J by 2 bases, with 16 bases between them. CDR1 MDHEN and CDR2 SYDVKM come from the germline V gene. The chain's CDR3 is CASSFYSEALQETQYF. The CDR3 DNA reads as TGTGCCAGCAGTTTTTACTCCGAGGCGTTACAAGAGACCCAGTACTTC.

This clone was counted a few times. The chain joins TRBV28 to TRBJ2-5, with TRBD2 matching 7 bases. V trimming: 1 base; J trimming: 4 bases; junction bases outside the gene matches: 9. This CDR3 has 16 residues. Germline V gene lookup returns CDR1 MDHEN and CDR2 SYDVKM. In nucleotides, the CDR3 is TGTGCCAGCAGTTTATTAGCTCGTGGCGGGAGAGAGACCCAGTACTTC. Encoded protein: CASSLLARGGRETQYF.

The chain combines TRBV28 with TRBJ2-7, with D uncertain. Germline loops: CDR1 MDHEN, CDR2 SYDVKM. The CDR3 runs 11 residues. Trimming removed 3 bases from V and 3 bases from J, with 3 bases in between. The CDR3 spells CASSFYYEQYF. CDR3 coding DNA: TGTGCCAGCAGTTTTTACTACGAGCAGTACTTC.